This T cell receptor (beta chain) was recovered during a study of beta chain features in type 1 diabetes. Across the study: The examined sorted cells totaled 107,917,701 across samples.

Expressed TCRB transcripts were sequenced, since all the RNA that had been isolated was reverse transcribed. Data came from immunoSEQ multiplex PCR; TCRdb stores just in-frame clones and leaves some out. The table lists some 350,000 clones, 8.5% to 10% of them singletons, with 0.55% to 0.75% in the top ten. Between the trimmed V and J ends, which lost 4 bases and 2 bases, there was a span of 15 bases. Germline CDR1 and CDR2: MNHEY and SMNVEV (reference sequence). This CDR3 is built from 15 residues. This clone occurred a few times. Its target is unknown. General observations from the study: Naive, central memory and Treg TCRB repertoires appeared more alike in patients than in healthy donors. A moderate, significant TCRB CDR3 shortening appeared in type 1 diabetes across four CD4+ subsets.

Staining for CD45RO/CCR7/CD25/CD127/CD95/CD27 allowed sorting of CD4+ naive, central memory, regulatory and stem cell-like memory cells. Sample: central memory CD4+ T cells from blood. The chain couples TRBV27 to TRBJ2-7, with D possibly being TRBD1 (5 bases). The receptor was derived from a man aged 30 to 39 with type 1 diabetes. The CDR3 nucleotides read TGTGCCAGCAGTTCGTTTCTCACAGGTACCTACGAGCAGTACTTC. Protein: CASSSFLTGTYEQYF.